This T cell receptor (beta chain) was identified during a study of cytomegalovirus exposure and HLA in healthy donors. About the study: Of some 400 genotyped donors, 81% grouped in the Caucasian-associated ancestry cluster. Overall study findings and caveats: It was taken for granted in presence/absence analyses that sequencing depth across donors was roughly uniform. CMV antigen specificity of a few CMV-associated chains was confirmed in vitro.

The PCR was carried out with 60 Vbeta primers and 13 Jbeta primers. The protocol was immunoSEQ multiplex PCR, while the TCRdb copy is restricted to in-frame clones and leaves out a portion. The sample lists some 200,000 clones; 79% were seen once. Healthy people donating bone marrow made up the donors. About this clone: Its antigen remains unknown.

Trimming stripped 1 base from V and 7 bases from J, with 23 bases between. Germline V CDR1 and CDR2: SGHNT, YENEEA. The length of the CDR3 is 18 residues. The chain links TRBV11-3 to TRBJ2-1, with D perhaps matching TRBD1 (6 bases). This TCR was sampled from a girl aged 5-17 years in good health and CMV-seropositive. The sequenced sample consisted of PBMCs. CDR3 nucleotides: TGTGCCAGCAGCTTAGGATCGATGGGGGCAGGGGTATCAAATGAGCAGTTCTTC. Translated: CASSLGSMGAGVSNEQFF.